There are many counts of the clone carrying this T cell receptor beta chain. These data are taken from a study of CD8 T cells in ankylosing spondylitis. TCRdb re-analysed the 5' RACE reads in MiXCR, keeping a single row per CDR3 protein. The sample has 200,000 to 300,000 distinct CDR3 sequences, roughly 8.6% seen once. V dropped 0 bases and J dropped 2 bases, with 10 bases sitting between them. Germline V CDR1 and CDR2: LGHNA, YSLEER. The CDR3 contains 16 residues. Sequenced sample: blood, either unsorted or a sorted T cell fraction (not recorded which). This chain uses TRBV4-3 with TRBJ2-2; D remains unclear. The receptor was derived from a male donor with ankylosing spondylitis or in good health (not recorded which). CDR3 nucleotides: TGCGCCAGCAGCCAAGAGTTTGAGGAAAACACCGGGGAGCTGTTTTTT. Amino acids: CASSQEFEENTGELFF.